One and the same sample provided the 2 T cell receptor beta chains below, sequenced in a study of CD8+CD57+ T cells in acquired aplastic anemia. The template used for profiling TCR beta VDJ and CDR3 was genomic DNA. TCRdb used MiXCR to reprocess the reads, holding one entry per CDR3 protein. The sample lists 400,000 to 450,000 distinct CDR3 sequences, 65% to 80% occurring once. The sample consisted of sorted CD4+, CD8+, or CD8+CD57+ T cells (not recorded which) from PBMCs. These receptors all stem from a human donor in good health, serving as a control.

Remarks on this clonotype: In this CDR3 the conserved last residue, phenylalanine or tryptophan, is missing, so a read error is likely. It is unclear where the CDR3 begins or ends on the DNA, so no DNA is shown, and the CDR3 is as TCRdb lists it. The V call is TRBV7-9, the J call TRBJ1-1; whether TRBD1, the table's D call, matches the DNA was not checked. Germline-derived CDR1 and CDR2 are SEHNR and FQNEAQ (reference sequence). The CDR3 numbers 13 amino acids, ends counted. CDR3 protein: CASSLSGALKANE.

The rearrangement joins TRBV7-8 to TRBJ2-2, with 7 bases fitting TRBD1. CDR1 SGHVS and CDR2 FQNEAQ come from the germline V gene. J lost 14 bases, V lost 0 bases, and 15 bases had no gene match. The CDR3 extends over 16 amino acids. The CDR3 DNA sequence: TGTGCCAGCAGCTTAGCTACTAGACAGGGAATGGGATCACTGTTTTTT. Residues: CASSLATRQGMGSLFF.